What follows are 6 T cell receptor beta chains derived from one specimen sequenced in a study of blood T cell repertoires in COVID-19. Clones were sequenced by immunoSEQ multiplex PCR, and TCRdb holds only the in-frame ones, with some missing. The top ten hold approximately 9% of the sample, which has about 180,000 clones, 88% seen once. Sequencing used PBMCs or T cells enriched from blood (not recorded which). The source of these receptors is a woman aged 18-35 years who had recovered from COVID-19.

The rearrangement joins TRBV30 to TRBJ1-2; D might be TRBD1 (6 bases). Germline V lookup: CDR1 GTSNPN, CDR2 SVGIG (reference sequence). CDR3 length equals 11 residues. Trimming removed 4 bases at V and 8 bases at J, with 11 bases between. The CDR3 is CAWTRGGGYTF. The CDR3, as DNA: TGTGCCTGGACCAGGGGCGGAGGCTACACCTTC.

The chain recombines TRBV30 with TRBJ2-1; 9 bases align to TRBD2. This CDR3 contains 13 residues. Germline assignment: CDR1 GTSNPN and CDR2 SVGIG (reference sequence). V gave up 8 bases and J gave up 9 bases; unmatched junction bases: 11. The CDR3 sequence is CALQAAGGSEQFF. Written as DNA, the CDR3 is TGTGCCCTACAGGCAGCGGGAGGAAGTGAGCAGTTCTTC.

This chain joins TRBV11-1 and TRBJ1-3; possibly TRBD1 for D (6 bases). With 6 bases removed from V and 6 bases from J, the gap between germline ends came to 15 bases. The CDR3 loop spans 14 amino acids. Per the germline V gene, CDR1 is SGHAT and CDR2 is FQDESV (reference sequence). CDR3 bases: TGTGCCAGCAGAGCCGGGACAACAGAAAACACCATATATTTT. It specifies CASRAGTTENTIYF. Using reference TRBV11-1 and TRBJ1-3 for the parts outside the CDR3, the full variable domain is EAEVAQSPRYKITEKSQAVAFWCDPISGHATLYWYRQILGQGPELLVQFQDESVVDDSQLPKDRFSAERLKGVDSTLKIQPAELGDSAMYLCASRAGTTENTIYFGEGSWLTVV.

The CDR3 loop is CASSPNIAGGPSEQFF. The CDR3 DNA follows: TGTGCCAGCAGCCCCAATATAGCGGGGGGGCCCAGTGAGCAGTTCTTC. The genes are TRBV7-8 and TRBJ2-1, with 11 bases aligning to TRBD2. The junction had 12 bases not matched to a gene; V was cut back by 5 bases and J by 9 bases. From germline, CDR1 is SGHVS and CDR2 FQNEAQ. The CDR3 extends over 16 amino acids. The variable domain in full, completed from reference TRBV7-8 and TRBJ2-1, reads GAGVSQSPRYKVAKRGQDVALRCDPISGHVSLFWYQQALGQGPEFLTYFQNEAQLDKSGLPSDRFFAERPEGSVSTLKIQRTQQEDSAVYLCASSPNIAGGPSEQFFGPGTRLTVL.

The chain carries TRBV3-1 (or the pseudogene TRBV3-2) and TRBJ1-6; D unclear. The CDR3 is 17 residues long. The V and J ends lost 4 bases and 0 bases respectively, with 13 bases between them. Germline CDR1 LGHDT, CDR2 YNNKEL (reference sequence). The CDR3 here is CASSPKRADSYNSPLHF. Written as DNA, the CDR3 is TGTGCCAGCAGCCCAAAACGCGCTGACTCCTATAATTCACCCCTCCACTTT.

The rearrangement uses TRBV5-1 and TRBJ1-1, with TRBD1 matching 7 bases. CDR1 and CDR2 from the germline V gene are SGHRS and YFSETQ. After removal of 0 bases from V and 4 bases from J, the junction contained 3 bases not matched to a gene. The CDR3 runs to 14 residues. The CDR3 sequence is CASSLASGGTEAFF. CDR3 coding DNA: TGCGCCAGCAGCTTGGCCTCAGGGGGCACTGAAGCTTTCTTT.